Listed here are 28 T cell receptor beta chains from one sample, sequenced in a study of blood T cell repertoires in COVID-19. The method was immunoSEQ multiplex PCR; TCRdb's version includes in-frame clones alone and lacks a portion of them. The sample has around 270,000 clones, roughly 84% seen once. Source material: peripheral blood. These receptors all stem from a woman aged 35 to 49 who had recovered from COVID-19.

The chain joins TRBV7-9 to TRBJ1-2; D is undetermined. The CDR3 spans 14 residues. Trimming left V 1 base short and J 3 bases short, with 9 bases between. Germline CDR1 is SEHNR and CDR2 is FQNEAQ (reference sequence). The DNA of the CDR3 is TGTGCCAGCAGCTTAGTGGCCCTGGACTATGGCTACACCTTC. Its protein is CASSLVALDYGYTF.

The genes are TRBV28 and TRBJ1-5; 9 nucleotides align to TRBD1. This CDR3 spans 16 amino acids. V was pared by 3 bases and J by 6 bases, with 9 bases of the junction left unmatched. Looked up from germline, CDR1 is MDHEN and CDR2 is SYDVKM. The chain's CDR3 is CASSFLGQGFIQPQHF. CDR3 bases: TGTGCCAGCAGTTTTCTCGGACAGGGGTTTATTCAGCCCCAGCATTTT. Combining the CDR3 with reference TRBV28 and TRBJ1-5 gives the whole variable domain DVKVTQSSRYLVKRTGEKVFLECVQDMDHENMFWYRQDPGLGLRLIYFSYDVKMKEKGDIPEGYSVSREKKERFSLILESASTNQTSMYLCASSFLGQGFIQPQHFGDGTRLSIL.

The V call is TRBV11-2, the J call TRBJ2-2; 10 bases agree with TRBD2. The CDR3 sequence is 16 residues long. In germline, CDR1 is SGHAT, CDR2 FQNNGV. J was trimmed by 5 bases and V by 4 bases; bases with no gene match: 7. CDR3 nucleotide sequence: TGTGCCAGCAGCTCAATCCTAGCGGGGGTTACCGGGGAGCTGTTTTTT. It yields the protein CASSSILAGVTGELFF.

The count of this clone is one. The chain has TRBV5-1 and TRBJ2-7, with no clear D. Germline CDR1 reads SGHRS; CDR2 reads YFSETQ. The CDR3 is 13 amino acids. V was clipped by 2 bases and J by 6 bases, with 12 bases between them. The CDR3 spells CASSFDPGGEQYF. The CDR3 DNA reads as TGCGCCAGCAGCTTTGACCCTGGCGGCGAGCAGTACTTC.

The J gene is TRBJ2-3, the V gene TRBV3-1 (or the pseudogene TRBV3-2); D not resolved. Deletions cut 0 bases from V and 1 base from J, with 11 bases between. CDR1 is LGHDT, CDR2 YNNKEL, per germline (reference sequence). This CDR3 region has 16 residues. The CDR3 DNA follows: TGTGCCAGCAGCCAAGAAGGCTCAGGTGGCACAGATACGCAGTATTTT. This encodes CASSQEGSGGTDTQYF.

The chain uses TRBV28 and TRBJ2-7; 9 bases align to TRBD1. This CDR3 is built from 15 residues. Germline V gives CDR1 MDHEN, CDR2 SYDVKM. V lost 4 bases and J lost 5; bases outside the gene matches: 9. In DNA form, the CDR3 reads TGTGCCAGCAGTTCTGGACAGGGGAGGATGAACGAGCAGTACTTC. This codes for CASSSGQGRMNEQYF. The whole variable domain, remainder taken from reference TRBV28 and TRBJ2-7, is DVKVTQSSRYLVKRTGEKVFLECVQDMDHENMFWYRQDPGLGLRLIYFSYDVKMKEKGDIPEGYSVSREKKERFSLILESASTNQTSMYLCASSSGQGRMNEQYFGPGTRLTVT.

CDR3 nucleotides: TGTGCCAGCAGTCGGTCGGGGGGGCCCGGCATTGGGGCCAACGTCCTGACTTTC. Translated: CASSRSGGPGIGANVLTF. J is TRBJ2-6 and V is TRBV6-6; 8 bases map to TRBD2. Germline V lookup: CDR1 MNHNY, CDR2 SVGAGI (reference sequence). J lost 3 bases, V lost 5 bases, and 12 bases had no gene match. The CDR3 is 18 amino acids.

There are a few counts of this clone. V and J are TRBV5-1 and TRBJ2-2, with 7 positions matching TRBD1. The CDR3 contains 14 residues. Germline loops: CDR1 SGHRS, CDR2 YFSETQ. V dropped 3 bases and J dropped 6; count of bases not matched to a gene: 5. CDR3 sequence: CASSSGTASGELFF. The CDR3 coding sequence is TGCGCCAGCAGCTCCGGGACAGCCTCCGGGGAGCTGTTTTTT.

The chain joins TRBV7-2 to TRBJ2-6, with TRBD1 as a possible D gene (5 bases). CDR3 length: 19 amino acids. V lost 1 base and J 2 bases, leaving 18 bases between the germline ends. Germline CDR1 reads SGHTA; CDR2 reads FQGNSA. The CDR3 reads CASSLVPGFRLAGANVLTF. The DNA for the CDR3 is TGTGCCAGCAGCTTAGTGCCAGGGTTTCGTCTAGCTGGGGCCAACGTCCTGACTTTC. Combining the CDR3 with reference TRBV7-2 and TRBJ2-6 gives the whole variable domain GAGVSQSPSNKVTEKGKDVELRCDPISGHTALYWYRQSLGQGLEFLIYFQGNSAPDKSGLPSDRFSAERTGGSVSTLTIQRTQQEDSAVYLCASSLVPGFRLAGANVLTFGAGSRLTVL.

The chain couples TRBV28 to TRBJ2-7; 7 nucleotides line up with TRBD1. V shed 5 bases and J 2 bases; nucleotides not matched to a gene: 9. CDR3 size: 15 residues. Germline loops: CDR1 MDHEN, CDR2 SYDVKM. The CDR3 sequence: CASSRLDRVPYEQYF. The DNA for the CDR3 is TGTGCCAGCAGTCGACTCGACAGGGTCCCCTACGAGCAGTACTTC.

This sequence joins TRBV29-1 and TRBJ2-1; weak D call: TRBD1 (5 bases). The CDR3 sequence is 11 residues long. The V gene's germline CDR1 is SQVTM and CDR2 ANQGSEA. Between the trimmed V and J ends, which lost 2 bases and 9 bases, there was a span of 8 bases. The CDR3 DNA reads TGCAGCGTTGAAACTGGGGCTGAGCAGTTCTTC. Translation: CSVETGAEQFF.

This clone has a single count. The CDR3 DNA sequence: TGCAGCGTTGGCAGGGGGTGGACCGGGGAGCTGTTTTTT. It translates to CSVGRGWTGELFF. The chain recombines TRBV29-1 with TRBJ2-2; 7 bases are a match to TRBD1. The CDR3 contains 13 residues. J gave up 5 bases and V 4 bases, and 4 bases lay outside the gene matches. Per the germline V gene, CDR1 is SQVTM and CDR2 is ANQGSEA.

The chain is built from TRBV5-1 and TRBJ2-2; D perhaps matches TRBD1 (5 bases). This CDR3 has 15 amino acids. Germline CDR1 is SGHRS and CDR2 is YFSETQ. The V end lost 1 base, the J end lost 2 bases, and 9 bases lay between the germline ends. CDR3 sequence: CASSLQGGNTGELFF. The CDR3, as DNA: TGCGCCAGCAGCTTGCAGGGCGGTAACACCGGGGAGCTGTTTTTT.

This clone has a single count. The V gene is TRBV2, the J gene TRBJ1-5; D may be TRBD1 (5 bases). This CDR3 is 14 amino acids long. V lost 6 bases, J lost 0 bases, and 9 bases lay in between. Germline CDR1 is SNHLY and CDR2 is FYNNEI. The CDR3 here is CASRTGYSNQPQHF. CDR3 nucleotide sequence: TGTGCCAGCAGAACAGGCTATAGCAATCAGCCCCAGCATTTT.

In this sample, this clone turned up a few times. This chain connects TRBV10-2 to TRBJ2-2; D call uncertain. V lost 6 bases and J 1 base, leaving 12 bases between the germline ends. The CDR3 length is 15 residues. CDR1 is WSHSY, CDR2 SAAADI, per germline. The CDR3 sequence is CASRLAAGNTGELFF. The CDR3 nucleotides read TGCGCCAGCAGGCTCGCCGCAGGGAACACCGGGGAGCTGTTTTTT.

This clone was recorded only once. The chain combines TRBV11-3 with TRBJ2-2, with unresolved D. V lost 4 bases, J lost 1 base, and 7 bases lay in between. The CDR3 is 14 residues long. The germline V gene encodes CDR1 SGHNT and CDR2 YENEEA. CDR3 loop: CASSSRRNTGELFF. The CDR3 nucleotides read TGTGCCAGCAGCTCCAGAAGGAACACCGGGGAGCTGTTTTTT.

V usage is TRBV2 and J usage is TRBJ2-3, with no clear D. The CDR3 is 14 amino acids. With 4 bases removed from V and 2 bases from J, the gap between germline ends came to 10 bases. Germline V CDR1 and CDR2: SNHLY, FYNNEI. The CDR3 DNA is TGTGCCAGCAGTGCCCAGTCGAACACAGATACGCAGTATTTT. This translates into CASSAQSNTDTQYF.

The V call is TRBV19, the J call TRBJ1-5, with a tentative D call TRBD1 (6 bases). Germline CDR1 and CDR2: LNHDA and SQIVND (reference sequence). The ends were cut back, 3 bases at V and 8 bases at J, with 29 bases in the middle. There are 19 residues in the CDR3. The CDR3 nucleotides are TGTGCCAGTAGTATCTCCTTCCGCCTATACAGGGTACAGTCAGAGCCCCAGCATTTT. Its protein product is CASSISFRLYRVQSEPQHF.

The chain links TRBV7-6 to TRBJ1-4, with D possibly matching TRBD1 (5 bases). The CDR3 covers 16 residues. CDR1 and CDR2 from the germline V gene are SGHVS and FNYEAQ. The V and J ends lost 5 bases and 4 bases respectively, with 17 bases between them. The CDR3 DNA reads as TGTGCCAGCAGCCCCAGCGTGACAGCCTTTAATGAAAAACTGTTTTTT. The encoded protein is CASSPSVTAFNEKLFF.

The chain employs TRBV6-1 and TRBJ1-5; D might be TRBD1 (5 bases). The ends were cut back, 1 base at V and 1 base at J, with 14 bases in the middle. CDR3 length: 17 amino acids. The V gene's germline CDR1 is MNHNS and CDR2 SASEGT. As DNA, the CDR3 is TGTGCCAGCAGTGAAGAGGGAGGAGAGGGGAGCAATCAGCCCCAGCATTTT. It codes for CASSEEGGEGSNQPQHF.

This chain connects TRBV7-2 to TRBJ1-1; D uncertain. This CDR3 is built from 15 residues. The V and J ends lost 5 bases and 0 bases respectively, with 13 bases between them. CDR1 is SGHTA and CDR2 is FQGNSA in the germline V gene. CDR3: CASSPLPSLNTEAFF. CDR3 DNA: TGTGCCAGCAGCCCCCTTCCCTCTCTGAACACTGAAGCTTTCTTT.

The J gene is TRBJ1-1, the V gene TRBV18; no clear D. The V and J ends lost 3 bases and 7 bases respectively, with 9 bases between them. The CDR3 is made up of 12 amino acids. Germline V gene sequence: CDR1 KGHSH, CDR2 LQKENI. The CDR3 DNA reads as TGTGCCAGCTCACCTTCCAGGAATGAAGCTTTCTTT. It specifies CASSPSRNEAFF.

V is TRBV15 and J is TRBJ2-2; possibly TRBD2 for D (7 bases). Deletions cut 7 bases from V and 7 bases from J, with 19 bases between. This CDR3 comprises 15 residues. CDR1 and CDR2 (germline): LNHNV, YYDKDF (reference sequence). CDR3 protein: CATTSGRGRGGELFF. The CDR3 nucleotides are TGTGCCACCACCTCCGGGCGGGGGCGCGGCGGGGAGCTGTTTTTT.

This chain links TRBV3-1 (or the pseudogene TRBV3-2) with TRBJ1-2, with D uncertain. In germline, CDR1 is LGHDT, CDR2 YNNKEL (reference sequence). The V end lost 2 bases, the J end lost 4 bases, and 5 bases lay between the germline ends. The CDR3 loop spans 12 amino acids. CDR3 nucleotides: TGTGCCAGCAGCCAATCCGTCTATGGCTACACCTTC. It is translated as CASSQSVYGYTF.

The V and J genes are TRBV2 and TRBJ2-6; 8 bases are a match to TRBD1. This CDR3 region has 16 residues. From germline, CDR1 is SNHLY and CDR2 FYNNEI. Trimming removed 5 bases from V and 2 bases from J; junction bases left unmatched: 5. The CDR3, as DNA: TGTGCCAGCAGTAAACCGGGACAGGCTGGGGCCAACGTCCTGACTTTC. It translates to CASSKPGQAGANVLTF.

CDR3 DNA: TGTGCCAGCAGTTACCAAATTAGCTCTGGGGCCAACGTCCTGACTTTC. This encodes CASSYQISSGANVLTF. This chain links TRBV6-5 with TRBJ2-6, with unresolved D. In germline, CDR1 is MNHEY, CDR2 SVGAGI. V was trimmed by 2 bases and J by 0 bases, leaving 8 bases between them. This CDR3 contains 16 residues.

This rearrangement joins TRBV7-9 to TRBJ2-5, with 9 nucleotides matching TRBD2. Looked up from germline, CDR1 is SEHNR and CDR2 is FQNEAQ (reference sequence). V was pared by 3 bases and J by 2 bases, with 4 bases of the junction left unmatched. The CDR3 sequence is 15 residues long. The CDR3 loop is CASSFSGGEQETQYF. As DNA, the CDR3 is TGTGCCAGCAGCTTTAGCGGGGGAGAACAAGAGACCCAGTACTTC.

The DNA for the CDR3 is TGTGCCAGCAGCACATTAGCTCCCGGGGAGCTGTTTTTT. Its protein product is CASSTLAPGELFF. The rearrangement links TRBV28 to TRBJ2-2; the D is unclear. CDR1 MDHEN and CDR2 SYDVKM come from the germline V gene. The CDR3 runs to 13 residues. Trimming left V 6 bases short and J 6 bases short, with 11 bases between.